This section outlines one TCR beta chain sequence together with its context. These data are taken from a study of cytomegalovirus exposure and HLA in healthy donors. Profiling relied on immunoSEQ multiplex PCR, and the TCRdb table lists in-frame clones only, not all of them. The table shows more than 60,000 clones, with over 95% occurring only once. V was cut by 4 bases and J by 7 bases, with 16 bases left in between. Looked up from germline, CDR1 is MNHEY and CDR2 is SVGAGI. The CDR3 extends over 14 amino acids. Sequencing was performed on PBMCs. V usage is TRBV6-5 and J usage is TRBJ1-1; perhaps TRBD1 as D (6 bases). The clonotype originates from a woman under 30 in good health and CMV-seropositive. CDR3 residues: CASSSRGSYYEAFF. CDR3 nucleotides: TGTGCCAGCAGTTCCAGGGGTAGTTACTATGAAGCTTTCTTT.